This TCR beta chain was identified in a study of shared clonotypes between healthy human individuals. Regarding the study as a whole: Naive CD4 clonotype sharing across several donors was about 5%.

When replicate PCRs were run on sorted subsets, they used about 220 ng DNA, about 30,000 T cell genomes. Using immunoSEQ multiplex PCR, the repertoire was profiled, and TCRdb retains in-frame clones only, with some absent. The sample has 2 million to 3 million clones, under 95% seen once. The V end was cut by 2 bases, the J end by 0 bases, with 10 bases between. Germline CDR1 reads SGHAT; CDR2 reads FQNNGV. The CDR3 has 15 amino acids. Details on this clone: What it recognizes is unknown.

Donors comprised healthy HIV-negative adults lacking recent acute infections or vaccinations. This clonotype was sampled from a young man in good health. Some clones in this sample may be carry-over from other donors' samples. The sequenced sample was naive CD4+ T cells from PBMCs. Subset described: CD45RA+ positively selected. The chain joins TRBV11-2 to TRBJ1-1, with D tentatively TRBD1 (6 bases). CDR3: CASSLWGQMNTEAFF. The CDR3 DNA sequence: TGTGCCAGCAGCTTATGGGGGCAGATGAACACTGAAGCTTTCTTT.